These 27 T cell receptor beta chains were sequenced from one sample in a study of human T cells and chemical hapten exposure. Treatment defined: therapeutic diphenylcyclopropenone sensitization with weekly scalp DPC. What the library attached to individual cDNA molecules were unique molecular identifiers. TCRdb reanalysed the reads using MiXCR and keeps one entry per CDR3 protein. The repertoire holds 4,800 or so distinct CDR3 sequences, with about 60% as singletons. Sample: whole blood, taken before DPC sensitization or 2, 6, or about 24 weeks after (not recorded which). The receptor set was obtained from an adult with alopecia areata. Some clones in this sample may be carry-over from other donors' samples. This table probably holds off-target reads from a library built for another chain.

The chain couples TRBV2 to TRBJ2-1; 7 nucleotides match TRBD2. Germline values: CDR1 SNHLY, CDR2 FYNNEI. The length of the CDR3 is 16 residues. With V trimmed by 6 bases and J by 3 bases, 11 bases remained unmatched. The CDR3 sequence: CASRRSLQRDYNEQFF. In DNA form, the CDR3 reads TGTGCCAGCAGAAGGTCCCTCCAGCGGGACTACAATGAGCAGTTCTTC.

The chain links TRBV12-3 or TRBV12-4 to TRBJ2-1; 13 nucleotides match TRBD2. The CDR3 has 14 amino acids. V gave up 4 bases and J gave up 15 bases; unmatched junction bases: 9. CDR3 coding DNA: TGTGCCAGCAGTTCGGGACTAGCGGGACGCTCACGGTTCTTC. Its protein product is CASSSGLAGRSRFF.

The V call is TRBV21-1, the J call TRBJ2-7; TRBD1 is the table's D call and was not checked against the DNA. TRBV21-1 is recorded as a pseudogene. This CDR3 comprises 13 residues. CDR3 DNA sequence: TGTGCCAGCAGCGGACAGGGGACCTACGAGCAGTACTTC. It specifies CASSGQGTYEQYF.

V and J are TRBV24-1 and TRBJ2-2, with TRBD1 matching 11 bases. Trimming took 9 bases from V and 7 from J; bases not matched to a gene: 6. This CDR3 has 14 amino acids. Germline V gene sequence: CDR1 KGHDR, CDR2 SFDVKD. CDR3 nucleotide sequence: TGTGCCACCGGGGGACAGGGGGTCTTCGGGGAGCTGTTTTTT. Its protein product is CATGGQGVFGELFF.

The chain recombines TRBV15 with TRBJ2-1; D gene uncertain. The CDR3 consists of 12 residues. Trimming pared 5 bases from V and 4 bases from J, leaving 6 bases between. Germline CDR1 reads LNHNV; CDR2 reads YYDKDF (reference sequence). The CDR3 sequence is CATSAGYNEQFF. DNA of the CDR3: TGTGCCACCAGCGCTGGGTACAATGAGCAGTTCTTC.

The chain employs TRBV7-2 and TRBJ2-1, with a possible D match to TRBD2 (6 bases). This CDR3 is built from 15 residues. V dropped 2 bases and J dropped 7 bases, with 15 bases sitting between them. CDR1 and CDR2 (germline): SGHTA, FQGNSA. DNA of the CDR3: TGTGCCAGCAGCTTAATTGGCGGGAAAGGGAATGAGCAGTTCTTC. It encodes CASSLIGGKGNEQFF.

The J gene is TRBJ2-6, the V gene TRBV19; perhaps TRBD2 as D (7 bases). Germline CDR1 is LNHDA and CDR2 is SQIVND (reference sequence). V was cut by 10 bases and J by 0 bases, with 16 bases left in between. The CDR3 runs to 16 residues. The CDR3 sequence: CATRRRGPSGANVLTF. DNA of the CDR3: TGTGCCACTAGAAGGCGGGGGCCCTCTGGGGCCAACGTCCTGACTTTC.

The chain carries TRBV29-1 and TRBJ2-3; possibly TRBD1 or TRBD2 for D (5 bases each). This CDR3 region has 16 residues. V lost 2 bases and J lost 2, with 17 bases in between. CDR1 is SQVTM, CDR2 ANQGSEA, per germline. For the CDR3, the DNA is TGCAGCGTTGAAACCCCGCCGGGGACCCTCACAGATACGCAGTATTTT. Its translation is CSVETPPGTLTDTQYF.

CDR3 nucleotide sequence: TGCGCCAGCAGTGAGGGGACACCGTGGCCCAATGAGCAGTTCTTC. Its protein is CASSEGTPWPNEQFF. This rearrangement joins TRBV10-1 to TRBJ2-1; D perhaps matches TRBD1 (6 bases). The CDR3 spans 15 residues. V was cut by 2 bases and J by 6 bases, with 14 bases left in between. CDR1 WNHNN and CDR2 SYGVQD come from the germline V gene (reference sequence).

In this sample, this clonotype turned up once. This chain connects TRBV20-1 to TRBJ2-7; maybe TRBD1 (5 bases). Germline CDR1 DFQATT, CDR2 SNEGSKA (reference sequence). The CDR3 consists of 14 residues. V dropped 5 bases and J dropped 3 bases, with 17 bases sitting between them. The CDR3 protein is CSADFQGQLYEQYF. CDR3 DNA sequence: TGCAGTGCTGACTTCCAGGGTCAACTCTACGAGCAGTACTTC.

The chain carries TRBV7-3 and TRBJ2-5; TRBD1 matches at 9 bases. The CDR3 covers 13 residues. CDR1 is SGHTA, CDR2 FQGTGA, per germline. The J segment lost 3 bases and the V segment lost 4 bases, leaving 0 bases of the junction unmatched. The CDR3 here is CASSWDREETQYF. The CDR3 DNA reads TGTGCCAGCAGCTGGGACAGGGAAGAGACCCAGTACTTC.

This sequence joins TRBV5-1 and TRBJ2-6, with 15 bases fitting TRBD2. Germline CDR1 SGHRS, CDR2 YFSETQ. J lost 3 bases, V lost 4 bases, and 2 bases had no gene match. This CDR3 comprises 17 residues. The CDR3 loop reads CASSAGLAGGGANVLTF. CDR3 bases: TGCGCCAGCAGCGCGGGACTAGCGGGAGGTGGGGCCAACGTCCTGACTTTC.

The CDR3 DNA is TGTGCCACCAGTGATTTCACAGGGAACCAAGAGACCCAGTACTTC. Its translation is CATSDFTGNQETQYF. The chain uses TRBV24-1 and TRBJ2-5, with D perhaps TRBD1 (6 bases). Germline V gene data show CDR1 as KGHDR and CDR2 as SFDVKD. Trimming left V 1 base short and J 0 bases short, with 8 bases between. The CDR3 sequence is 15 residues long.

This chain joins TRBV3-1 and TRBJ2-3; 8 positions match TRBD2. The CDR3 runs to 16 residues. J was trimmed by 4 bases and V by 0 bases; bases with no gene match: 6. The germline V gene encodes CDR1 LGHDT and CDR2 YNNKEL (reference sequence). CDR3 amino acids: CASSQEGTSTADTQYF. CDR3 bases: TGTGCCAGCAGCCAAGAGGGGACTAGTACCGCAGATACGCAGTATTTT.

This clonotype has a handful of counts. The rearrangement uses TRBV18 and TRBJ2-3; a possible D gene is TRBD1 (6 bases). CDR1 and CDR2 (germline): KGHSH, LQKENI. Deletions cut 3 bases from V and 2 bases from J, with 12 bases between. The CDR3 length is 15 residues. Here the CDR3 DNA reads TGTGCCAGCTCACCTCAGGGGTACCCCACAGATACGCAGTATTTT. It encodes CASSPQGYPTDTQYF.

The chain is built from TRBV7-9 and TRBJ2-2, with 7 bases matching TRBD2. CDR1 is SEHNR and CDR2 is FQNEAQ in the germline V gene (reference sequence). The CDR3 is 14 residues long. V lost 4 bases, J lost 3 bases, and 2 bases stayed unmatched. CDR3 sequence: CASSSSGHTGELFF. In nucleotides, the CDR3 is TGTGCCAGCAGCTCTAGCGGCCACACCGGGGAGCTGTTTTTT.

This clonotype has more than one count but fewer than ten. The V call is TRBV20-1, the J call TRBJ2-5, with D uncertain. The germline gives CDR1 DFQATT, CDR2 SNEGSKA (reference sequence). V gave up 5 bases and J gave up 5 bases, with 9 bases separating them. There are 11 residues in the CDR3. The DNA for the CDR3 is TGCAGTGCTGCAGTAGTGGAGACCCAGTACTTC. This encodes CSAAVVETQYF.

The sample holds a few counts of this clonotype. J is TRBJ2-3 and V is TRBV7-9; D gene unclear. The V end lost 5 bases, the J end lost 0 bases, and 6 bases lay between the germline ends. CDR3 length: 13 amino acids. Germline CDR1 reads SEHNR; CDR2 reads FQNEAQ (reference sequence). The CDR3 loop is CASSVPSTDTQYF. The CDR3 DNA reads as TGTGCCAGCAGCGTCCCTAGCACAGATACGCAGTATTTT.

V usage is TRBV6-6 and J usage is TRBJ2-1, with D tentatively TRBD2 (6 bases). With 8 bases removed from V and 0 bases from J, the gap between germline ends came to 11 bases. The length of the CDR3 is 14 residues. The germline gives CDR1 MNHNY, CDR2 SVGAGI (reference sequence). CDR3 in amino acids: CASLRDFSYNEQFF. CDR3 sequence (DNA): TGTGCCAGCCTCCGGGACTTCTCCTACAATGAGCAGTTCTTC.

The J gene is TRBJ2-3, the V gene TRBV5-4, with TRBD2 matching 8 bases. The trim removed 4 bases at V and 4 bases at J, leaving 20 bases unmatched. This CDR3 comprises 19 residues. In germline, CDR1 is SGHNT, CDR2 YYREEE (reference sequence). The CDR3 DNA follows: TGTGCCAGCAGCGGTAGCGGGGCCTACCAGGGTTTCAAGGCAGATACGCAGTATTTT. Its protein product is CASSGSGAYQGFKADTQYF. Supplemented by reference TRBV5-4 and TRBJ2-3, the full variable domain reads ETGVTQSPTHLIKTRGQQVTLRCSSQSGHNTVSWYQQALGQGPQFIFQYYREEENGRGNFPPRFSGLQFPNYSSELNVNALELDDSALYLCASSGSGAYQGFKADTQYFGPGTRLTVL.

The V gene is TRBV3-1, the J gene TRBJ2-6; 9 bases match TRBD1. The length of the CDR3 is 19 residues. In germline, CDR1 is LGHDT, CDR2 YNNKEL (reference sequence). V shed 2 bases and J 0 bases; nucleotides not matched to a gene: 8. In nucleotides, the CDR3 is TGTGCCAGCAGCCAATCGGACAGGGGCCACCTCTCTGGGGCCAACGTCCTGACTTTC. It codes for CASSQSDRGHLSGANVLTF.

CDR3 in amino acids: CASSYSKASGIREQYF. CDR3 nucleotides: TGTGCCAGCAGTTACTCGAAGGCTAGCGGGATCCGCGAGCAGTACTTC. The V and J genes are TRBV6-5 and TRBJ2-7; 9 bases are a match to TRBD2. Trimming removed 0 bases from V and 6 bases from J; junction bases left unmatched: 9. This CDR3 has 16 amino acids. Germline loops: CDR1 MNHEY, CDR2 SVGAGI.

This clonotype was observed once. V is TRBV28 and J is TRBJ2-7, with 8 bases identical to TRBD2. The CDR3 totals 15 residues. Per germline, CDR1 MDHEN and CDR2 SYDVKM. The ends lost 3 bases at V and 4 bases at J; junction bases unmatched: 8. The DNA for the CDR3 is TGTGCCAGCAGTTTGGAAGCGGGGGCGAGATACGAGCAGTACTTC. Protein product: CASSLEAGARYEQYF.

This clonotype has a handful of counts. For the CDR3, the DNA is TGTGCCAGCAGTCCGGGACTACAATACAATGAGCAGTTCTTC. Its protein product is CASSPGLQYNEQFF. The rearrangement joins TRBV7-3 to TRBJ2-1; TRBD2 agrees at 7 bases. This CDR3 is 14 amino acids long. Germline V gene sequence: CDR1 SGHTA, CDR2 FQGTGA. Losses at the gene ends were 6 bases for V and 4 bases for J; bases not matched to a gene: 6.

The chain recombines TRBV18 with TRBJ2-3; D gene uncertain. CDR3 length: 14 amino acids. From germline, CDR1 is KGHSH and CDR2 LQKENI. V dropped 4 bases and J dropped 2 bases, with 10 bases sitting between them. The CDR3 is CASSLGSHTDTQYF. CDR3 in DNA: TGTGCCAGCTCACTGGGATCCCACACAGATACGCAGTATTTT.

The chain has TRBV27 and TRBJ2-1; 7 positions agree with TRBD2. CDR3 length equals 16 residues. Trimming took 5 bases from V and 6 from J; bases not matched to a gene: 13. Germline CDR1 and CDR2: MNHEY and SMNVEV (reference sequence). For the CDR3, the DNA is TGTGCCAGCAGTAAAGGGGTGACTAGCTCCGGCAATGAGCAGTTCTTC. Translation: CASSKGVTSSGNEQFF.

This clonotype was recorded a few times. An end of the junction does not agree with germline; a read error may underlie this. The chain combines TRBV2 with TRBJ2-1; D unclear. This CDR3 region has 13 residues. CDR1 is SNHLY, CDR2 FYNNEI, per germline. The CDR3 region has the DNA TGTGCCAGCAGGGAAGACCGCTACAATGAGCAGTTCTTC. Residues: CASREDRYNEQFF.